A selection of T cell receptor beta chains follows, all from one sample in a study of blood T cell repertoires in COVID-19. TCRdb's table, derived via immunoSEQ multiplex PCR, lists solely in-frame clones and lacks some. This table has 250,000 to 300,000 clones, about 88% appearing once. Material for sequencing was peripheral blood. These receptors originate from a man between 18 and 29 years old with active or convalescent COVID-19. Each CDR3 is given without its conserved first and last residue. The order of the fields is V gene, CDR3 protein.

V: TRBV30
CDR3: AWSVGGQPQH

V: TRBV27
CDR3: ASSSPAGRSSYEQY

V: TRBV6-5
CDR3: ASRLAGGPNEQF

V: TRBV11-2
CDR3: ASSLWSGGSYEQY

V: TRBV28
CDR3: ASSTSGTGNQPQH

V: TRBV3-1/TRBV3-2
CDR3: ASSHQLAGIVSSYEQY

V: TRBV6-5
CDR3: ASTPDRGGTEAF

V: TRBV9
CDR3: ASSVAMNSGNTIY

V: TRBV2
CDR3: ASSDDTQPQH

V: TRBV20-1
CDR3: SASSGGAHEQY

V: TRBV4-2
CDR3: ASSPATSGGLDEQF

V: TRBV7-2
CDR3: ASSFSSGTGNTQY

V: TRBV7-9
CDR3: ASSLDPTGSYEQY